Following are 20 T cell receptor beta chains from one sample sequenced in a study of blood T cell repertoires in COVID-19. Libraries were prepared by immunoSEQ multiplex PCR; TCRdb keeps only in-frame clonotypes and omits some of them. The sample yields 220,000 or so clones, about 90% seen once. Sequences were obtained from PBMCs or T cells enriched from blood (not recorded which). These receptors all come from a man aged 45 to 65 who had been exposed to COVID-19.

The rearrangement uses TRBV7-3 and TRBJ2-3; 10 positions match TRBD2. The germline gives CDR1 SGHTA, CDR2 FQGTGA. The CDR3 is 16 residues long. With V trimmed by 5 bases and J by 5 bases, 10 bases remained unmatched. CDR3 sequence reads: CASSQLSSGSGDTQYF. The CDR3 bases are TGTGCCAGCAGCCAACTTTCTAGCGGGAGTGGAGATACGCAGTATTTT.

This clone has just one count. This chain joins TRBV5-1 and TRBJ2-1, with 14 bases matching TRBD2. Germline-derived CDR1 and CDR2 are SGHRS and YFSETQ. V gave up 3 bases and J gave up 4 bases; unmatched junction bases: 3. CDR3 length equals 16 residues. The CDR3 DNA reads as TGCGCCAGCAGCTGGGGACTAGCGGGAGCGTACAATGAGCAGTTCTTC. It is translated as CASSWGLAGAYNEQFF.

V usage is TRBV11-2 and J usage is TRBJ2-7, with D maybe TRBD1 (6 bases). The CDR3 sequence is 15 residues long. V was clipped by 1 base and J by 3 bases, with 13 bases between them. Per the germline V gene, CDR1 is SGHAT and CDR2 is FQNNGV. The DNA for the CDR3 is TGTGCCAGCAGCTTAGTACAGGGTACCTTCTACGAGCAGTACGTC. This encodes CASSLVQGTFYEQYV.

This sequence joins TRBV14 and TRBJ1-1, with 7 bases fitting TRBD1. Per the germline V gene, CDR1 is SGHDN and CDR2 is FVKESK. V trimming: 1 base; J trimming: 5 bases; junction bases outside the gene matches: 7. The CDR3 runs 15 residues. In DNA form, the CDR3 reads TGTGCCAGCAGCCAAGGTATAGGGGGCTGGACTGAAGCTTTCTTT. This translates into CASSQGIGGWTEAFF.

V and J are TRBV15 and TRBJ2-7; D may be TRBD2 (6 bases). This CDR3 region has 16 residues. The germline V gene encodes CDR1 LNHNV and CDR2 YYDKDF (reference sequence). Between the trimmed V and J ends, which lost 1 base and 0 bases, there was a span of 13 bases. Here the CDR3 reads CATSRGPAGSSYEQYV. The CDR3 DNA reads as TGTGCCACCAGCAGAGGTCCCGCGGGGAGCTCCTACGAGCAGTACGTC.

The chain joins TRBV11-2 to TRBJ1-1; 7 bases are a match to TRBD1. This CDR3 is built from 15 residues. The V and J ends lost 5 bases and 2 bases, in that order; junction bases with no gene match: 8. The V gene's germline CDR1 is SGHAT and CDR2 FQNNGV. CDR3 protein: CASSPGHRGNTEAFF. Here the CDR3 DNA reads TGTGCCAGCAGCCCTGGCCACAGGGGTAACACTGAAGCTTTCTTT.

This clone was counted a few times. This rearrangement joins TRBV19 to TRBJ1-2; 9 bases are a match to TRBD1. CDR1 and CDR2 from the germline V gene are LNHDA and SQIVND (reference sequence). Trimming cost V 7 bases and J 7 bases; bases outside gene matches: 16. This CDR3 contains 16 residues. The CDR3 DNA is TGTGCCAGTACTAGGGACAGGGAGCTTTGGATTGGTGGCTACACCTTC. Its translation: CASTRDRELWIGGYTF. The full variable domain, with the rest looked up from reference TRBV19 and TRBJ1-2, is DGGITQSPKYLFRKEGQNVTLSCEQNLNHDAMYWYRQDPGQGLRLIYYSQIVNDFQKGDIAEGYSVSREKKESFPLTVTSAQKNPTAFYLCASTRDRELWIGGYTFGSGTRLTVV.

The V and J genes are TRBV3-1 (or the pseudogene TRBV3-2) and TRBJ1-5, with 7 bases fitting TRBD1. Trimming took 4 bases from V and 4 from J; bases not matched to a gene: 10. CDR3 length: 16 amino acids. CDR1 is LGHDT, CDR2 YNNKEL, per germline (reference sequence). The CDR3 sequence is CASSRGTASLNQPQHF. The CDR3, as DNA: TGTGCCAGCAGCCGCGGGACAGCAAGCTTAAATCAGCCCCAGCATTTT.

This clone occurred a few times. The rearrangement uses TRBV3-1 (or the pseudogene TRBV3-2) and TRBJ1-2; TRBD1 might be the D (5 bases). V lost 1 base to trimming and J lost 8 bases, with 11 bases between them. The CDR3 runs 13 residues. The germline CDR1 and CDR2 sequences are LGHDT and YNNKEL (reference sequence). CDR3 sequence reads: CASSQGQGLGYTF. Here the CDR3 DNA reads TGTGCCAGCAGCCAAGGGCAGGGTCTCGGCTACACCTTC.

This clone came up once. This sequence joins TRBV5-6 and TRBJ1-2, with 7 positions matching TRBD1. Per germline, CDR1 SGHDT and CDR2 YYEEEE. The CDR3 is 11 residues long. With V trimmed by 6 bases and J by 12 bases, 8 bases remained unmatched. The CDR3 bases are TGTGCCAGCATGCAGACAGGGCTCGACACCTTC. Residues: CASMQTGLDTF.

The J gene is TRBJ1-6, the V gene TRBV28; D gene ambiguous. Germline-derived CDR1 and CDR2 are MDHEN and SYDVKM. The ends were cut back, 3 bases at V and 8 bases at J, with 20 bases in the middle. The CDR3 loop spans 17 amino acids. The CDR3 protein is CASSFGGTTGIYSPLHF. The CDR3 DNA follows: TGTGCCAGCAGTTTCGGCGGAACGACGGGGATTTATTCACCCCTCCACTTT.

The V and J genes are TRBV18 and TRBJ1-1; D gene uncertain. This CDR3 is 14 amino acids long. V lost 0 bases to trimming and J lost 1 base, with 6 bases between them. Germline CDR1 KGHSH, CDR2 LQKENI. The CDR3 DNA reads as TGTGCCAGCTCACCACCGAGTAAGAACACTGAAGCTTTCTTT. Residues: CASSPPSKNTEAFF.

V and J are TRBV5-4 and TRBJ1-2; perhaps TRBD1 as D (6 bases). CDR1 and CDR2 from the germline V gene are SGHNT and YYREEE (reference sequence). V dropped 1 base and J dropped 5 bases, with 18 bases sitting between them. This CDR3 comprises 16 residues. CDR3 residues: CASSLLAQAGVYGYTF. CDR3 nucleotides: TGTGCCAGCAGCTTGTTAGCCCAGGCAGGGGTGTATGGCTACACCTTC.

The chain joins TRBV6-5 to TRBJ1-1; D ambiguous. Trimming took off 7 bases at V and 3 bases at J, with 12 bases between the two ends. There are 13 residues in the CDR3. Germline CDR1 MNHEY, CDR2 SVGAGI. CDR3 coding DNA: TGTGCCAGCATCCCCAACACCCACACTGAAGCTTTCTTT. It is translated as CASIPNTHTEAFF.

This clone was seen a single time. This same CDR3 is encoded by further DNA sequences in the sample. The genes are TRBV24-1 and TRBJ2-5, with 9 bases that match TRBD1. With 3 bases clipped from V and 2 bases from J, the junction kept 3 bases outside the gene matches. The CDR3 has 15 amino acids. Germline V gene data show CDR1 as KGHDR and CDR2 as SFDVKD. In nucleotides, the CDR3 is TGTGCCACCAGTGATCCGGGACAGGGACAAGAGACCCAGTACTTC. Its translation is CATSDPGQGQETQYF.

This clone was counted once. The chain has TRBV10-1 and TRBJ2-1; 9 bases align to TRBD1. V lost 6 bases and J lost 7; bases outside the gene matches: 13. Germline V gene lookup returns CDR1 WNHNN and CDR2 SYGVQD (reference sequence). This CDR3 spans 16 amino acids. CDR3 sequence reads: CASSENRQGVRNEQFF. CDR3 sequence (DNA): TGCGCCAGCAGCGAAAATAGACAGGGGGTCAGGAATGAGCAGTTCTTC.

The V call is TRBV27, the J call TRBJ1-4; D might be TRBD1 (5 bases). The germline V and J ends were trimmed by 5 bases and 6 bases, with 19 bases remaining between them. Germline V CDR1 and CDR2: MNHEY, SMNVEV (reference sequence). The CDR3 is made up of 16 amino acids. The CDR3 DNA follows: TGTGCCAGCAGTCGCGCGATTGGGGCGCGGTATGAAAAACTGTTTTTT. Its protein is CASSRAIGARYEKLFF.

The sample holds one count of this clone. The chain recombines TRBV24-1 with TRBJ2-1; 11 bases fit TRBD2. Germline trimming cut 4 bases from V and 5 bases from J; bases unmatched to any gene: 6. The length of the CDR3 is 16 residues. Germline lookup yields CDR1 KGHDR and CDR2 SFDVKD. This chain's CDR3 is CATSDASGRYDNEQFF. For the CDR3, the DNA is TGTGCCACCAGTGACGCTAGCGGGAGGTATGACAATGAGCAGTTCTTC.

The V and J genes are TRBV11-2 and TRBJ1-1, with D possibly being TRBD1 (6 bases). This CDR3 is built from 16 residues. Germline-derived CDR1 and CDR2 are SGHAT and FQNNGV. V lost 0 bases to trimming and J lost 1 base, with 12 bases between them. This chain's CDR3 is CASSLDRGRANTEAFF. DNA of the CDR3: TGTGCCAGCAGCTTAGACAGGGGACGTGCGAACACTGAAGCTTTCTTT.

The V gene is TRBV6-1, the J gene TRBJ1-3; 9 bases are a match to TRBD1. The V and J ends lost 3 bases and 3 bases, in that order; junction bases with no gene match: 3. Germline CDR1 reads MNHNS; CDR2 reads SASEGT. CDR3 size: 15 residues. The CDR3 here is CASSDGQGYGNTIYF. The CDR3 coding sequence is TGTGCCAGCAGTGATGGACAGGGGTATGGAAACACCATATATTTT.